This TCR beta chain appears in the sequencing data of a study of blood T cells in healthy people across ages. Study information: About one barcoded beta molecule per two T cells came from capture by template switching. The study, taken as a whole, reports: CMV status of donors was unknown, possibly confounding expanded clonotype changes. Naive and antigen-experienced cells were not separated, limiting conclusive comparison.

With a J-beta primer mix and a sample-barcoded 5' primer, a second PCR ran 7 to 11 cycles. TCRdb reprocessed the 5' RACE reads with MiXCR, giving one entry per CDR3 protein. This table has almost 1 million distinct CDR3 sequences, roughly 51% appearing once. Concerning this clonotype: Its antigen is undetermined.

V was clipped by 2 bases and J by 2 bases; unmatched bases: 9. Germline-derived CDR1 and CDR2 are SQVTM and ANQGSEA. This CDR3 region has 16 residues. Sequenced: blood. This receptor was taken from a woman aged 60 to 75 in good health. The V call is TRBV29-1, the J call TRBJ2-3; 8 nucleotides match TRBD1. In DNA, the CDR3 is TGCAGCGTTGAAATTTGGACAGGGCGTCTCACAGATACGCAGTATTTT. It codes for CSVEIWTGRLTDTQYF.